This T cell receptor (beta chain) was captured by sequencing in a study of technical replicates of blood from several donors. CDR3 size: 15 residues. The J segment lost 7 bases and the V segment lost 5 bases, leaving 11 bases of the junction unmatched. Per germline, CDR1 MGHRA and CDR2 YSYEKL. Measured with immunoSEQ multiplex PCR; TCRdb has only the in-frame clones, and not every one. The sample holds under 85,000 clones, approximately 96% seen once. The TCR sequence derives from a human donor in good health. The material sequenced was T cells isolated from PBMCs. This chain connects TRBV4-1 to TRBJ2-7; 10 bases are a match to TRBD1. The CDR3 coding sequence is TGCGCCAGCAGCAAAGCCGGGACAGGGGTAATGGAGCAGTACTTC. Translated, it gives CASSKAGTGVMEQYF.